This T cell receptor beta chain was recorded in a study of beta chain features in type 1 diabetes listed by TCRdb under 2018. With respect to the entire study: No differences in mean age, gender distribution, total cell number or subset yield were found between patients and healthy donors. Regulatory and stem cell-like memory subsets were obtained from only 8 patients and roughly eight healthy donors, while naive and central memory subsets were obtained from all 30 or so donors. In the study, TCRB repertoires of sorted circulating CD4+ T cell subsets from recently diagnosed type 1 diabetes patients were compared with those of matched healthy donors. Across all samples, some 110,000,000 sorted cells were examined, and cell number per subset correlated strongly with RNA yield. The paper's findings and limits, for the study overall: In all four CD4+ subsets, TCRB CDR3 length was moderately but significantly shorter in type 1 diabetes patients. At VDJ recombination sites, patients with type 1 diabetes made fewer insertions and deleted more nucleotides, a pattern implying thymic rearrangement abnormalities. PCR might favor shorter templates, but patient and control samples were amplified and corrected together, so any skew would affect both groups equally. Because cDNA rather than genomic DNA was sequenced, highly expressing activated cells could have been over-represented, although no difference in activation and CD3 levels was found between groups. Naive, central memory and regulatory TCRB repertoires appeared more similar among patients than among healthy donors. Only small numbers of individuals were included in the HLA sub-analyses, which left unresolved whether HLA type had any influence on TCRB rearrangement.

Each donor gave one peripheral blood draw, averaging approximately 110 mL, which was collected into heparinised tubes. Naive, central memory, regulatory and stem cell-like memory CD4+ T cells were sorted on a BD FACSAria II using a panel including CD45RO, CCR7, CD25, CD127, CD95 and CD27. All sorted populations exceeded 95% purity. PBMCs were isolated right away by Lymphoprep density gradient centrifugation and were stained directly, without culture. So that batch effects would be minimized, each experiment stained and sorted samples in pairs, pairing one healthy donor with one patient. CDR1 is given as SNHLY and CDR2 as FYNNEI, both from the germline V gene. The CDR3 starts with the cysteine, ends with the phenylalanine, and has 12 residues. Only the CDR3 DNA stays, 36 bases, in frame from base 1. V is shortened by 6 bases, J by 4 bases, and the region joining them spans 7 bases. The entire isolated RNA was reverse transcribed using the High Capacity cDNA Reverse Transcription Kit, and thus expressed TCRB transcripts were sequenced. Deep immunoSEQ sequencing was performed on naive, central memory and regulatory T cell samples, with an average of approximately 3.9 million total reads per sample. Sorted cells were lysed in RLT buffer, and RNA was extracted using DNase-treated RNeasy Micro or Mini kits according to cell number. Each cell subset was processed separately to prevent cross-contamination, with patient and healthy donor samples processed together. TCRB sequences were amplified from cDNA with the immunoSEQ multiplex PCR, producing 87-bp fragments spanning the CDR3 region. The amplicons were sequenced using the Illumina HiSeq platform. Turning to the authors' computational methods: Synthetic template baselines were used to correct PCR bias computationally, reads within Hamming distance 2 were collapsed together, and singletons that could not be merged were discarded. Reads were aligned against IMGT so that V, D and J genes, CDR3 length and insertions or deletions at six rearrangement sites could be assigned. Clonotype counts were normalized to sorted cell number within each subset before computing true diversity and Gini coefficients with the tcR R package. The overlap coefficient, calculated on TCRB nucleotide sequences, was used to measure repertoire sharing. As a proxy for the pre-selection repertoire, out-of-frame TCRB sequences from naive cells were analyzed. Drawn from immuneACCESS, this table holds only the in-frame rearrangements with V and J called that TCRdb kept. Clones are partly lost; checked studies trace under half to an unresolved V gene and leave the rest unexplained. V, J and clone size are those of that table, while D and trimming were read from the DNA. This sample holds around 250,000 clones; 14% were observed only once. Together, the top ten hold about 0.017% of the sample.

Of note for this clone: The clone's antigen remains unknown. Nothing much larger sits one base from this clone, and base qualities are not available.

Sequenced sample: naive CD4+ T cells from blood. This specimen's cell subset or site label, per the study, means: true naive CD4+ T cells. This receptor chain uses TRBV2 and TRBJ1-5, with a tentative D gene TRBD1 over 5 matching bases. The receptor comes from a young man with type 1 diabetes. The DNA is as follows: TGTGCCAGCAGGGGGCTTAATCAGCCCCAGCATTTT. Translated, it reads CASRGLNQPQHF.